Below are 26 T cell receptor beta chains sequenced from a single sample in a study of cytomegalovirus exposure and HLA in healthy donors. The PCR ran on 60 Vbeta and 13 Jbeta primers. Assay used: immunoSEQ multiplex PCR; TCRdb lists only in-frame clones, some missing. The sample yields around 280,000 clones, roughly 89% seen once. Material: PBMCs. The receptors derive from a woman aged 18-30 years in good health and CMV-seronegative.

This rearrangement joins TRBV10-3 to TRBJ2-1; TRBD2 aligns across 9 bases. Germline assignment: CDR1 ENHRY and CDR2 SYGVKD. This CDR3 is 13 amino acids long. V shed 10 bases, J shed 7 bases, and the junction held 8 bases outside the gene matches. Here the CDR3 reads CATRAGGENEQFF. The CDR3 DNA reads TGTGCCACACGAGCGGGGGGTGAAAATGAGCAGTTCTTC.

V is TRBV27 and J is TRBJ2-3; D may be TRBD1 (5 bases). CDR1 MNHEY and CDR2 SMNVEV come from the germline V gene (reference sequence). This CDR3 region has 15 residues. Trimming removed 2 bases from V and 2 bases from J, with 11 bases in between. The CDR3 DNA reads TGTGCCAGCAGTTTAATCAGGGCCGACACAGATACGCAGTATTTT. This translates into CASSLIRADTDTQYF.

The chain recombines TRBV18 with TRBJ1-2; D possibly corresponds to TRBD1 (6 bases). V lost 0 bases and J lost 4, with 6 bases in between. CDR3 length equals 13 residues. The germline gives CDR1 KGHSH, CDR2 LQKENI. The DNA for the CDR3 is TGTGCCAGCTCACCACCAGGGGGCTATGGCTACACCTTC. As protein: CASSPPGGYGYTF.

The gene calls are TRBV30 and TRBJ2-2; D is ambiguous. This CDR3 region has 11 residues. Germline CDR1 GTSNPN, CDR2 SVGIG (reference sequence). V lost 5 bases, J lost 1 base, and 2 bases lay in between. In nucleotides, the CDR3 is TGTGCCTGGCAGAACACCGGGGAGCTGTTTTTT. Amino acid sequence: CAWQNTGELFF.

The genes are TRBV2 and TRBJ1-1; maybe TRBD1 (6 bases). CDR1 is SNHLY and CDR2 is FYNNEI in the germline V gene. CDR3 size: 17 residues. Trimming removed 2 bases at V and 0 bases at J, with 16 bases between. CDR3 sequence: CASSEWGQGGLNTEAFF. The CDR3 nucleotides read TGTGCCAGCAGTGAATGGGGGCAGGGTGGACTGAACACTGAAGCTTTCTTT.

The V call is TRBV6-1, the J call TRBJ2-1, with D unresolved. With 10 bases removed from V and 4 bases from J, the gap between germline ends came to 11 bases. CDR1 MNHNS and CDR2 SASEGT come from the germline V gene. This CDR3 region has 12 residues. The CDR3 reads CATPDSYNEQFF. The CDR3 coding sequence is TGTGCCACTCCTGACTCGTACAATGAGCAGTTCTTC.

V gene TRBV16 combines with J gene TRBJ1-6; no clear D gene. Trimming pared 2 bases from V and 8 bases from J, leaving 10 bases between. Germline values: CDR1 KGHSY, CDR2 FQNENV. The length of the CDR3 is 14 residues. CDR3 in DNA: TGTGCCAGCAGCCAAGAGCGGGGTCATTCACCCCTCCACTTT. It encodes CASSQERGHSPLHF. The full variable domain, completed using reference TRBV16 and TRBJ1-6, is GEEVAQTPKHLVRGEGQKAKLYCAPIKGHSYVFWYQQVLKNEFKFLISFQNENVFDETGMPKERFSAKCLPNSPCSLEIQATKLEDSAVYFCASSQERGHSPLHFGNGTRLTVT.

The chain employs TRBV27 and TRBJ2-7; D call uncertain. CDR1 MNHEY and CDR2 SMNVEV come from the germline V gene (reference sequence). Trimming stripped 4 bases from V and 2 bases from J, with 9 bases between. This CDR3 is 13 amino acids long. The CDR3 bases are TGTGCCAGCAGTTGGCAGGAAACCTACGAGCAGTACTTC. As protein: CASSWQETYEQYF.

This chain joins TRBV30 and TRBJ2-7; D is unclear. The CDR3 length is 12 residues. Germline CDR1 GTSNPN, CDR2 SVGIG (reference sequence). The CDR3 region is CVTAGNGYEQYF. DNA of the CDR3: TGTGTTACGGCTGGCAACGGGTACGAGCAGTACTTC.

Comment on this clone: Germline and junction disagree at one end, which may indicate a read error. The same CDR3 can be traced to other DNA sequences in this sample. The rearrangement joins TRBV6-5 to TRBJ1-6; 9 positions agree with TRBD1. The CDR3 is 16 amino acids. Germline assignment: CDR1 MNHEY and CDR2 SVGAGI. The CDR3 DNA follows: TGTGCCAGCAGTTACCCCGGGACAGGGAGCAATTCCCCCCTCCACTTT. Its protein product is CASSYPGTGSNSPLHF.

The V and J genes are TRBV27 and TRBJ2-5, with TRBD1 as a possible D gene (5 bases). The last part of the DNA fits TRBJ2-7 better; the J call may be wrong. The CDR3 spans 14 residues. Germline lookup yields CDR1 MNHEY and CDR2 SMNVEV (reference sequence). For the CDR3, the DNA is TGTGCCAGCAGTTTGGGCTCCAGGGCGACCGAGCAGTACTTC. Translation: CASSLGSRATEQYF.

The V gene is TRBV7-8, the J gene TRBJ2-5; TRBD1 is a possible D gene (6 bases). From germline, CDR1 is SGHVS and CDR2 FQNEAQ. With 5 bases removed from V and 5 bases from J, the gap between germline ends came to 15 bases. There are 14 residues in the CDR3. CDR3 region: CASSQLQGPETQYF. CDR3 sequence (DNA): TGTGCCAGCAGCCAGCTACAGGGTCCGGAGACCCAGTACTTC.

This clone was observed a few times. The chain has TRBV6-6 and TRBJ2-7; 7 bases fit TRBD1. The CDR3 loop spans 14 amino acids. V shed 4 bases and J 3 bases; nucleotides not matched to a gene: 6. The germline V gene has CDR1 MNHNY and CDR2 SVGAGI (reference sequence). CDR3 residues: CASSSQGILYEQYF. The CDR3 DNA follows: TGTGCCAGCAGTTCACAGGGGATCCTCTACGAGCAGTACTTC.

DNA for the CDR3: TGCGCCAGCAGCTTTTCCCCGTCCTACGAGCAGTACTTC. Protein: CASSFSPSYEQYF. J is TRBJ2-7 and V is TRBV5-1; D unresolved. The CDR3 consists of 13 residues. V lost 2 bases, J lost 1 base, and 7 bases lay in between. Germline values: CDR1 SGHRS, CDR2 YFSETQ.

This clone was observed once. V is TRBV5-6 and J is TRBJ2-5, with D possibly matching TRBD2 (6 bases). The CDR3 spans 14 residues. V was clipped by 0 bases and J by 5 bases, with 11 bases between them. The V gene's germline CDR1 is SGHDT and CDR2 YYEEEE. The CDR3 is CASSLAGGTETQYF. CDR3 DNA: TGTGCCAGCAGCTTGGCCGGGGGTACGGAGACCCAGTACTTC.

Points on this clone: Mismatch with germline at one junction end may stem from a read error. The rearrangement uses TRBV7-9 and TRBJ2-2; 13 bases match TRBD2. CDR1 is SEHNR, CDR2 FQNEAQ, per germline (reference sequence). The CDR3 sequence is 19 residues long. CDR3 bases: TGTGTCAGCAGCTCCTTCGGACTAGCGGGGGAATTCAACACCGGGGAGCTGTTTTTT. Translated: CVSSSFGLAGEFNTGELFF.

The DNA for the CDR3 is TGTGCCAGTAGTAATAGTTTTACCTATGGCTACACCTTC. This codes for CASSNSFTYGYTF. V usage is TRBV19 and J usage is TRBJ1-2; D uncertain. V dropped 4 bases and J dropped 4 bases, with 10 bases sitting between them. This CDR3 has 13 residues. Germline V CDR1 and CDR2: LNHDA, SQIVND (reference sequence).

The V call is TRBV6-1, the J call TRBJ2-2, with 9 bases matching TRBD1. Per germline, CDR1 MNHNS and CDR2 SASEGT. CDR3 size: 14 residues. Trimming took 6 bases from V and 4 from J; bases not matched to a gene: 3. The CDR3 region is CASSPQGATGELFF. The CDR3 DNA reads TGTGCCAGCAGCCCACAGGGGGCCACCGGGGAGCTGTTTTTT.

The rearrangement links TRBV6-5 to TRBJ1-1; 7 bases agree with TRBD1. The V and J ends lost 4 bases and 1 base, in that order; junction bases with no gene match: 9. The CDR3 runs to 16 residues. From germline, CDR1 is MNHEY and CDR2 SVGAGI. The CDR3 bases are TGTGCCAGCAGTTTCTCCCAGACAGGGCCGAACACTGAAGCTTTCTTT. It encodes CASSFSQTGPNTEAFF.

A single count supports this clone. The chain couples TRBV19 to TRBJ1-5; D gene ambiguous. The CDR3 length is 16 residues. The germline gives CDR1 LNHDA, CDR2 SQIVND (reference sequence). The V gene lost 4 bases and the J gene lost 2 bases, with 15 bases spanning the gap. The CDR3 sequence is CASSTTARLGNQPQHF. The CDR3, as DNA: TGTGCCAGTAGTACGACGGCCAGACTTGGCAATCAGCCCCAGCATTTT. Supplemented by reference TRBV19 and TRBJ1-5, the full variable domain reads DGGITQSPKYLFRKEGQNVTLSCEQNLNHDAMYWYRQDPGQGLRLIYYSQIVNDFQKGDIAEGYSVSREKKESFPLTVTSAQKNPTAFYLCASSTTARLGNQPQHFGDGTRLSIL.

V is TRBV7-2 and J is TRBJ2-7, with D unresolved. The CDR3 runs to 12 residues. The V end lost 0 bases, the J end lost 9 bases, and 9 bases lay between the germline ends. Germline V lookup: CDR1 SGHTA, CDR2 FQGNSA. The CDR3, as DNA: TGTGCCAGCAGCTTAGCGTCCCCGGGGCAGTACTTC. Its protein product is CASSLASPGQYF.

The V and J genes are TRBV7-9 and TRBJ2-7; 11 bases agree with TRBD2. V shed 5 bases, J shed 0 bases, and the junction held 9 bases outside the gene matches. The CDR3 is 17 residues long. The germline V gene encodes CDR1 SEHNR and CDR2 FQNEAQ (reference sequence). CDR3 loop: CASSRLAGYQSSYEQYF. CDR3 sequence (DNA): TGTGCCAGCAGCCGACTAGCGGGGTATCAGAGCTCCTACGAGCAGTACTTC.

The chain combines TRBV18 with TRBJ2-4; possibly TRBD1 for D (5 bases). Deletions cut 6 bases from V and 8 bases from J, with 11 bases between. The CDR3 is 12 residues long. Germline V gene data show CDR1 as KGHSH and CDR2 as LQKENI. For the CDR3, the DNA is TGTGCCAGCTCGCCGACAGTGGACATTCAGTACTTC. Protein product: CASSPTVDIQYF. The complete variable domain, with remaining parts taken from reference TRBV18 and TRBJ2-4, reads NAGVMQNPRHLVRRRGQEARLRCSPMKGHSHVYWYRQLPEEGLKFMVYLQKENIIDESGMPKERFSAEFPKEGPSILRIQQVVRGDSAAYFCASSPTVDIQYFGAGTRLSVL.

The J gene is TRBJ2-7, the V gene TRBV9; no reliable D call. The length of the CDR3 is 15 residues. Trimming shortened V by 0 bases and J by 3 bases, and 13 bases separated the two germline ends. CDR1 and CDR2 (germline): SGDLS, YYNGEE. The CDR3 loop reads CASSVASQIVYEQYF. CDR3 sequence (DNA): TGTGCCAGCAGCGTAGCTTCACAGATAGTCTACGAGCAGTACTTC. Full variable domain (outside the CDR3, taken from reference TRBV9 and TRBJ2-7): DSGVTQTPKHLITATGQRVTLRCSPRSGDLSVYWYQQSLDQGLQFLIQYYNGEERAKGNILERFSAQQFPDLHSELNLSSLELGDSALYFCASSVASQIVYEQYFGPGTRLTVT.

This clone occurred once. The chain links TRBV7-8 to TRBJ2-5; tentatively, D is TRBD2 (6 bases). CDR1 and CDR2 (germline): SGHVS, FQNEAQ. Trimming shortened V by 6 bases and J by 5 bases, and 13 bases separated the two germline ends. This CDR3 is built from 13 residues. The CDR3: CASSPTGEETQYF. As DNA, the CDR3 is TGTGCCAGCAGTCCTACGGGGGAGGAGACCCAGTACTTC.

The chain couples TRBV5-5 to TRBJ2-7, with unresolved D. Germline CDR1 reads SGHKS; CDR2 reads YYEKEE (reference sequence). Trimming took off 0 bases at V and 3 bases at J, with 10 bases between the two ends. The CDR3 is 14 amino acids. CDR3 DNA: TGTGCCAGCAGCTTGGCGTTAGCTGGCTACGAGCAGTACTTC. Translated: CASSLALAGYEQYF.